This T cell receptor (beta chain) was captured by sequencing in a study of T cells of healthy individuals. TCRdb ran MiXCR on the 5' RACE reads and lists one entry per CDR3 protein. The sample shows around 83,000 distinct CDR3 sequences, roughly 5.1% of them seen only once. Germline-derived CDR1 and CDR2 are SNHLY and FYNNEI. Losses at the gene ends were 0 bases for V and 4 bases for J; bases not matched to a gene: 17. The CDR3 consists of 21 residues. The sequence came from a female donor in good health. The V call is TRBV2, the J call TRBJ1-5; TRBD1 agrees at 11 bases. The CDR3 region is CASSEAWGTGGVDGVNQPQHF. The DNA of the CDR3 is TGTGCCAGCAGTGAAGCGTGGGGGACAGGGGGGGTGGATGGGGTGAATCAGCCCCAGCATTTT.